The 18 T cell receptor beta chains presented below share a single source sample, sequenced in a study of CD8 T cells in ankylosing spondylitis. TCRdb re-derived calls from the 5' RACE reads in MiXCR, one entry per CDR3 protein. The sample holds under 300,000 distinct CDR3 sequences, about a sixth seen once. Sample: blood, either unsorted or a sorted T cell fraction (not recorded which). These receptors were obtained from a male donor with ankylosing spondylitis or in good health (not recorded which).

This clonotype was counted many times. The chain couples TRBV11-2 to TRBJ1-3, with D unclear. The germline V gene has CDR1 SGHAT and CDR2 FQNNGV. The CDR3 is made up of 15 amino acids. V was pared by 4 bases and J by 0 bases, with 10 bases between. As DNA, the CDR3 is TGTGCCAGCAGCTCCGGACTGCTCTCTGGAAACACCATATATTTT. Encoded protein: CASSSGLLSGNTIYF.

This chain joins TRBV11-2 and TRBJ2-7; 7 nucleotides line up with TRBD1. The germline V gene encodes CDR1 SGHAT and CDR2 FQNNGV. The CDR3 loop spans 18 amino acids. V lost 2 bases to trimming and J lost 4 bases; unmatched junction nucleotides: 17. The CDR3 is CASSLQPSAETGDYEQYF. The CDR3 DNA reads as TGTGCCAGCAGCTTACAGCCCTCGGCTGAAACAGGGGATTACGAGCAGTACTTC.

This clonotype was observed at least ten times. The chain joins TRBV10-2 to TRBJ2-7, with D hard to call. This CDR3 has 12 amino acids. The germline V gene encodes CDR1 WSHSY and CDR2 SAAADI. Trimming took off 2 bases at V and 3 bases at J, with 5 bases between the two ends. The CDR3 DNA sequence: TGCGCCAGCAGTGAGGATAACTACGAGCAGTACTTC. It codes for CASSEDNYEQYF.

This chain links TRBV5-6 with TRBJ2-5; D is perhaps TRBD1 (6 bases). The CDR3 contains 16 residues. Germline V gene lookup returns CDR1 SGHDT and CDR2 YYEEEE. Trimming removed 4 bases from V and 3 bases from J, with 19 bases in between. The CDR3 DNA sequence: TGTGCCAGCAGCCTTGGAGCCGGGACACGAAAAGAGACCCAGTACTTC. Translated: CASSLGAGTRKETQYF. The full variable domain, its missing parts supplied by reference TRBV5-6 and TRBJ2-5, is DAGVTQSPTHLIKTRGQQVTLRCSPKSGHDTVSWYQQALGQGPQFIFQYYEEEERQRGNFPDRFSGHQFPNYSSELNVNALLLGDSALYLCASSLGAGTRKETQYFGPGTRLLVL.

The chain combines TRBV10-3 with TRBJ2-1; D is unresolved. CDR1 ENHRY and CDR2 SYGVKD come from the germline V gene. Trimming took off 0 bases at V and 0 bases at J, with 12 bases between the two ends. The CDR3 length is 17 residues. The CDR3 spells CAISESGGWSSYNEQFF. The DNA for the CDR3 is TGTGCCATCAGTGAGTCTGGCGGTTGGAGCTCCTACAATGAGCAGTTCTTC.

This rearrangement joins TRBV6-5 to TRBJ2-7, with 9 bases that match TRBD1. Per germline, CDR1 MNHEY and CDR2 SVGAGI. The V segment lost 8 bases and the J segment 2 bases; nucleotides outside the gene matches: 1. The CDR3 has 12 residues. CDR3 sequence reads: CASRTGAYEQYF. CDR3 in DNA: TGTGCCAGCCGGACAGGGGCCTACGAGCAGTACTTC.

This clonotype was counted between two and nine times. The chain employs TRBV11-2 and TRBJ2-3; 8 nucleotides line up with TRBD2. CDR1 is SGHAT and CDR2 is FQNNGV in the germline V gene. The V segment lost 1 base and the J segment 5 bases; nucleotides outside the gene matches: 5. The CDR3 sequence is 15 residues long. CDR3 sequence (DNA): TGTGCCAGCAGCTTAGTGACTAGCGATTTAGATACGCAGTATTTT. As protein: CASSLVTSDLDTQYF.

Here the CDR3 DNA reads TGTGCCAGCAGTTTAGATGGGTTGCACCTCCACTTT. This encodes CASSLDGLHLHF. This chain links TRBV12-3 or TRBV12-4 with TRBJ1-6; the D is unclear. There are 12 residues in the CDR3. The V end lost 1 base, the J end lost 15 bases, and 10 bases lay between the germline ends.

A few counts support this clonotype. J is TRBJ2-5 and V is TRBV27, with D perhaps TRBD2 (5 bases). CDR1 is MNHEY, CDR2 SMNVEV, per germline (reference sequence). CDR3 size: 15 residues. Trimming removed 2 bases at V and 2 bases at J, with 12 bases between. CDR3 sequence reads: CASSLKWTPQETQYF. As DNA, the CDR3 is TGTGCCAGCAGTTTAAAATGGACTCCTCAAGAGACCCAGTACTTC.

This clonotype was seen more than once but under ten times. The rearrangement joins TRBV7-2 to TRBJ2-7, with D unclear. The CDR3 is made up of 16 amino acids. The germline gives CDR1 SGHTA, CDR2 FQGNSA. Trimming removed 3 bases at V and 3 bases at J, with 18 bases between. The DNA of the CDR3 is TGTGCCAGCAGCTTTAGTCCTAGTCGGGTCCTCTACGAGCAGTACTTC. This sequence encodes CASSFSPSRVLYEQYF.

In its sample, this clonotype was seen a few times. This chain joins TRBV29-1 and TRBJ2-1; TRBD2 matches 12 bases. V shed 1 base, J shed 9 bases, and the junction held 4 bases outside the gene matches. The CDR3 loop spans 14 amino acids. CDR1 and CDR2 from the germline V gene are SQVTM and ANQGSEA. As DNA, the CDR3 is TGCAGCGTTGAAGGACTAGCGGGAGAGGGTGAGCAGTTCTTC. This gives the protein CSVEGLAGEGEQFF.

This CDR3 reads CASSLVGVYYEQFF. The DNA for the CDR3 is TGTGCCAGCAGTCTGGTGGGAGTTTACTACGAGCAGTTCTTC. V usage is TRBV12-3 or TRBV12-4 and J usage is TRBJ2-1; weak D call: TRBD2 (5 bases). The V and J ends lost 5 bases and 10 bases respectively, with 18 bases between them. The CDR3 contains 14 residues.

V gene TRBV28 combines with J gene TRBJ1-1; D gene ambiguous. The germline V gene has CDR1 MDHEN and CDR2 SYDVKM. CDR3 size: 15 residues. Deletions cut 6 bases from V and 3 bases from J, with 17 bases between. This chain's CDR3 is CASSLRRVVDTEAFF. CDR3 nucleotides: TGTGCCAGCAGCCTGCGTAGGGTGGTGGACACTGAAGCTTTCTTT.

This rearrangement joins TRBV20-1 to TRBJ1-6, with unresolved D. CDR1 is DFQATT and CDR2 is SNEGSKA in the germline V gene (reference sequence). Trimming removed 0 bases at V and 4 bases at J, with 25 bases between. The CDR3 has 20 amino acids. CDR3 in DNA: TGCAGTGCTAGAGATCAGGACCGTACTGCAGGACCACTTTATAATTCACCCCTCCACTTT. As protein: CSARDQDRTAGPLYNSPLHF.

This chain uses TRBV14 with TRBJ2-3; 7 nucleotides match TRBD1. J gave up 0 bases and V 4 bases, and 4 bases lay outside the gene matches. Germline values: CDR1 SGHDN, CDR2 FVKESK. The length of the CDR3 is 15 residues. The CDR3 DNA sequence: TGTGCCAGCAGCCGGGGGACAGCTAGCACAGATACGCAGTATTTT. Its protein is CASSRGTASTDTQYF.

This CDR3 is CASSLDPPGETQYF. CDR3 coding DNA: TGTGCCAGCAGCTTAGATCCCCCGGGAGAGACCCAGTACTTC. This chain joins TRBV7-2 and TRBJ2-5; D is ambiguous. This CDR3 is built from 14 residues. The ends were cut back, 1 base at V and 4 bases at J, with 10 bases in the middle. Germline loops: CDR1 SGHTA, CDR2 FQGNSA.

The J gene is TRBJ2-5, the V gene TRBV29-1; 9 nucleotides line up with TRBD1. With 3 bases clipped from V and 1 base from J, the junction kept 9 bases outside the gene matches. CDR3 length: 16 amino acids. Germline V lookup: CDR1 SQVTM, CDR2 ANQGSEA. Written as DNA, the CDR3 is TGCAGCGTTGACACCGACAGGGGGAACGTCCAAGAGACCCAGTACTTC. Translating gives CSVDTDRGNVQETQYF. Filled out from reference TRBV29-1 and TRBJ2-5, the complete variable domain reads SAVISQKPSRDICQRGTSLTIQCQVDSQVTMMFWYRQQPGQSLTLIATANQGSEATYESGFVIDKFPISRPNLTFSTLTVSNMSPEDSSIYLCSVDTDRGNVQETQYFGPGTRLLVL.

V is TRBV5-1 and J is TRBJ2-1, with TRBD2 as a possible D gene (6 bases). The V end was cut by 3 bases, the J end by 9 bases, with 10 bases between. Germline CDR1 SGHRS, CDR2 YFSETQ. There are 12 residues in the CDR3. The CDR3 coding sequence is TGCGCCAGCAGCTATACTAGCAGTGAGCAGTTCTTC. Amino acid sequence: CASSYTSSEQFF.